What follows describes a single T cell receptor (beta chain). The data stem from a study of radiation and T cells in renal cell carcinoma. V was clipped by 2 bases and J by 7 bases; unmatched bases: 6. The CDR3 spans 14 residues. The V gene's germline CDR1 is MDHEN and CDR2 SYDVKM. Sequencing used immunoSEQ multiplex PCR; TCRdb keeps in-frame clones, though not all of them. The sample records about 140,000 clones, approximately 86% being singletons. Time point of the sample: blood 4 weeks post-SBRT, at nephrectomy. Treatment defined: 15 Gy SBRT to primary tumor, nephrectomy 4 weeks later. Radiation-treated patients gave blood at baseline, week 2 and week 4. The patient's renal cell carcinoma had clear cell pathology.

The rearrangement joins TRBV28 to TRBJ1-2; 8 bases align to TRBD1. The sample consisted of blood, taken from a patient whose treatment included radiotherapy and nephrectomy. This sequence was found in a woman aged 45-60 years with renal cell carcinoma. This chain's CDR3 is CASSLIQGASGYTF. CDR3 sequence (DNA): TGTGCCAGCAGTTTAATCCAGGGGGCGAGTGGCTACACCTTC.